This record looks at one T cell receptor beta chain sequence and its context. Germline CDR1 reads SGHTA; CDR2 reads FQGNSA. CDR3 size: 13 residues. It was with a sample-barcoded 5' primer and a J-beta primer mix that a second PCR of roughly 6 to 12 cycles was run. TCRdb re-derived calls from the 5' RACE reads in MiXCR, one entry per CDR3 protein. The table records about 600,000 distinct CDR3 sequences, roughly 43% of them present only once. The data stem from a study of blood T cells in healthy people across ages. The donors, healthy Caucasians from Russia, were aged roughly 6 to 90. The chain uses TRBV7-2 and TRBJ2-1; D is unclear. The J call may be incorrect, as the DNA end agrees better with TRBJ2-7. Sequencing input: blood. The source of this sequence is an elderly man in good health. CDR3 in DNA: TGTGCCAGCAGCTTTATCAGTTACAATGAGCAGTACTTC. Protein: CASSFISYNEQYF.